Each of the 32 T cell receptor beta chains below was sequenced from the same sample in a study of CD8+ T cells in alopecia areata. RNA, once extracted, was reverse transcribed into cDNA for use as the sequencing template. The data were produced by immunoSEQ multiplex PCR, yet TCRdb's version contains in-frame clones alone and is incomplete. The data hold around 130,000 clones, with roughly three fifths observed a single time. The sequences come from CD4+ T cells sorted from blood, collected at week 0. The receptors were gathered from a human donor with alopecia areata.

This clone occurred a few times. V and J are TRBV10-3 and TRBJ2-4; D is perhaps TRBD1 or TRBD2 (5 bases each). Per the germline V gene, CDR1 is ENHRY and CDR2 is SYGVKD. The CDR3 spans 12 residues. The germline V and J ends were trimmed by 8 bases and 6 bases, with 11 bases remaining between them. CDR3 nucleotide sequence: TGTGCCATCTCATCTGGGGGAAACATTCAGTACTTC. This codes for CAISSGGNIQYF.

The chain couples TRBV5-1 to TRBJ1-1, with 7 positions matching TRBD1. The CDR3 totals 12 residues. Germline CDR1 SGHRS, CDR2 YFSETQ. V lost 3 bases and J lost 10; bases outside the gene matches: 6. The CDR3 region has the DNA TGCGCCAGCAGCTCCGCAGGGGGATCAGCTTTCTTT. This gives the protein CASSSAGGSAFF.

V gene TRBV5-1 combines with J gene TRBJ2-3, with 13 bases fitting TRBD2. J gave up 4 bases and V 4 bases, and 12 bases lay outside the gene matches. Germline V gene data show CDR1 as SGHRS and CDR2 as YFSETQ. The CDR3 runs 18 residues. The CDR3 loop is CASSPGTSGRAVADTQYF. CDR3 nucleotide sequence: TGCGCCAGCAGCCCCGGAACTAGCGGGAGGGCCGTGGCAGATACGCAGTATTTT.

The chain is built from TRBV23-1 and TRBJ2-5; 8 nucleotides line up with TRBD2. TRBV23-1 is flagged as an ORF with uncertain function. The CDR3 has 18 amino acids. V lost 7 bases, J lost 9 bases, and 25 bases stayed unmatched. The DNA for the CDR3 is TGCGCCAGCAATGGGCCCGGGAGACTAGCGAGGGGGGCGGGCGCCCAGTACTTC. Protein product: CASNGPGRLARGAGAQYF.

V and J are TRBV27 and TRBJ2-1, with TRBD2 identical over 8 bases. Germline V lookup: CDR1 MNHEY, CDR2 SMNVEV (reference sequence). The CDR3 has 16 residues. The trim removed 4 bases at V and 9 bases at J, leaving 14 bases unmatched. The CDR3 DNA is TGTGCCAGCAGTTCCCGGGGTGACGGGAGGGCCGGTGAGCAGTTCTTC. Translation gives CASSSRGDGRAGEQFF.

This chain connects TRBV7-9 to TRBJ2-7; 9 positions agree with TRBD1. In germline, CDR1 is SEHNR, CDR2 FQNEAQ (reference sequence). CDR3 length: 14 residues. J lost 0 bases, V lost 5 bases, and 2 bases had no gene match. The CDR3 here is CASSLDRGSYEQYF. The CDR3, as DNA: TGTGCCAGCAGCCTGGACAGGGGCTCCTACGAGCAGTACTTC.

This chain links TRBV29-1 with TRBJ2-1, with 8 bases aligning to TRBD2. Unmatched junction bases numbered 11, after V lost 6 bases and J lost 7 bases. The CDR3 totals 14 residues. CDR1 is SQVTM and CDR2 is ANQGSEA in the germline V gene. CDR3 nucleotide sequence: TGCAGCGTGGCGGCGGGGGGCCTTGGAAATGAGCAGTTCTTC. Translating gives CSVAAGGLGNEQFF.

CDR3 loop: CASSPDGTYEQYF. CDR3 sequence (DNA): TGCGCCAGCAGCCCGGACGGAACCTACGAGCAGTACTTC. This chain links TRBV5-1 with TRBJ2-7; no clear D gene. Germline V gene data show CDR1 as SGHRS and CDR2 as YFSETQ. The length of the CDR3 is 13 residues. Trimming took off 4 bases at V and 2 bases at J, with 10 bases between the two ends.

The chain carries TRBV28 and TRBJ2-7, with TRBD2 as a possible D gene (5 bases). Germline CDR1 and CDR2: MDHEN and SYDVKM. CDR3 length: 16 amino acids. Trimming took 4 bases from V and 3 from J, leaving 19 bases between them. CDR3: CASSSHLSGIDYEQYF. The CDR3 nucleotides are TGTGCCAGCAGTTCCCACCTTTCCGGGATAGACTACGAGCAGTACTTC.

The chain uses TRBV7-8 and TRBJ2-3; D is tentatively TRBD1 or TRBD2 (5 bases each). V gave up 7 bases and J gave up 2 bases, with 16 bases separating them. The CDR3 loop spans 15 amino acids. In germline, CDR1 is SGHVS, CDR2 FQNEAQ. CDR3 region: CASTPPEGITDTQYF. The CDR3 nucleotides read TGTGCCAGCACACCACCCGAGGGGATCACAGATACGCAGTATTTT.

This chain connects TRBV30 to TRBJ2-5, with TRBD2 matching 10 bases. This CDR3 comprises 13 residues. Germline values: CDR1 GTSNPN, CDR2 SVGIG (reference sequence). With V trimmed by 6 bases and J by 11 bases, 12 bases remained unmatched. The CDR3 protein is CACQREGLGEQYF. The CDR3 coding sequence is TGTGCCTGTCAGCGGGAGGGCCTGGGGGAGCAGTACTTC.

The chain carries TRBV6-6 and TRBJ1-5; D ambiguous. The CDR3 consists of 14 residues. Between the trimmed V and J ends, which lost 4 bases and 6 bases, there was a span of 13 bases. Germline assignment: CDR1 MNHNY and CDR2 SVGAGI (reference sequence). The CDR3 DNA follows: TGTGCCAGCAGTTTGTCTAATGCGGCTCAGCCCCAGCATTTT. Its translation is CASSLSNAAQPQHF.

The chain couples TRBV19 to TRBJ2-5; 10 bases agree with TRBD1. Germline lookup yields CDR1 LNHDA and CDR2 SQIVND (reference sequence). Germline trimming cut 4 bases from V and 5 bases from J; bases unmatched to any gene: 7. The CDR3 covers 15 residues. DNA of the CDR3: TGTGCCAGTAGTAAAGGACAGGGGGAGTCGGAGACCCAGTACTTC. Amino acid sequence: CASSKGQGESETQYF. The variable domain in full, completed from reference TRBV19 and TRBJ2-5, reads DGGITQSPKYLFRKEGQNVTLSCEQNLNHDAMYWYRQDPGQGLRLIYYSQIVNDFQKGDIAEGYSVSREKKESFPLTVTSAQKNPTAFYLCASSKGQGESETQYFGPGTRLLVL.

This clone appeared a single time. This chain joins TRBV15 and TRBJ1-4, with D hard to call. The CDR3 is 14 residues long. V dropped 1 base and J dropped 3 bases, with 6 bases sitting between them. From germline, CDR1 is LNHNV and CDR2 YYDKDF (reference sequence). CDR3 sequence (DNA): TGTGCCACCAGCAGAGGACCTGCTAATGAAAAACTGTTTTTT. Protein sequence: CATSRGPANEKLFF.

The chain has TRBV18 and TRBJ1-6; 7 bases map to TRBD1. The ends lost 4 bases at V and 8 bases at J; junction bases unmatched: 8. Germline V gene data show CDR1 as KGHSH and CDR2 as LQKENI. This CDR3 has 15 residues. In nucleotides, the CDR3 is TGTGCCAGCTCACTAACGACAGGGAGCGATTCACCCCTCCACTTT. Translation: CASSLTTGSDSPLHF. Looking up the rest from reference TRBV18 and TRBJ1-6 gives the full variable domain: NAGVMQNPRHLVRRRGQEARLRCSPMKGHSHVYWYRQLPEEGLKFMVYLQKENIIDESGMPKERFSAEFPKEGPSILRIQQVVRGDSAAYFCASSLTTGSDSPLHFGNGTRLTVT.

The chain has TRBV4-1 and TRBJ1-4, with D unresolved. CDR1 and CDR2 from the germline V gene are MGHRA and YSYEKL. V gave up 1 base and J gave up 0 bases, with 6 bases separating them. The CDR3 covers 15 residues. In DNA form, the CDR3 reads TGCGCCAGCAGCCAAGTCCAAGCAACTAATGAAAAACTGTTTTTT. It yields the protein CASSQVQATNEKLFF.

The CDR3 DNA follows: TGTGCCACCAGCAGAGGAAGCGGGGGTTACAATGAGCAGTTCTTC. This codes for CATSRGSGGYNEQFF. The chain has TRBV15 and TRBJ2-1, with TRBD2 identical over 8 bases. The ends lost 1 base at V and 4 bases at J; junction bases unmatched: 3. This CDR3 comprises 15 residues. Germline CDR1 LNHNV, CDR2 YYDKDF (reference sequence).

V gene TRBV19 combines with J gene TRBJ2-7, with 8 bases lining up with TRBD1. Germline CDR1 and CDR2: LNHDA and SQIVND (reference sequence). J was trimmed by 2 bases and V by 5 bases; bases with no gene match: 8. The CDR3 runs 15 residues. The CDR3 spells CASSLAGTGAYEQYF. CDR3 nucleotide sequence: TGTGCCAGTAGTCTCGCCGGGACAGGCGCCTACGAGCAGTACTTC.

The V gene is TRBV9, the J gene TRBJ2-5; tentative D call: TRBD1 (6 bases). The ends were cut back, 2 bases at V and 0 bases at J, with 8 bases in the middle. The CDR3 has 14 residues. Per the germline V gene, CDR1 is SGDLS and CDR2 is YYNGEE. DNA for the CDR3: TGTGCCAGCAGCGTCGGACAGTACCAAGAGACCCAGTACTTC. Its protein is CASSVGQYQETQYF.

The V call is TRBV6-5, the J call TRBJ1-1, with 8 bases lining up with TRBD1. This CDR3 region has 13 residues. Germline CDR1 MNHEY, CDR2 SVGAGI. Trimming removed 5 bases from V and 5 bases from J; junction bases left unmatched: 4. This chain's CDR3 is CASSGQGFTEAFF. The CDR3 region has the DNA TGTGCCAGCAGTGGACAGGGTTTTACTGAAGCTTTCTTT.

V gene TRBV7-9 combines with J gene TRBJ1-4, with TRBD1 matching 7 bases. The CDR3 runs to 13 residues. With 3 bases clipped from V and 12 bases from J, the junction kept 7 bases outside the gene matches. Germline assignment: CDR1 SEHNR and CDR2 FQNEAQ (reference sequence). The CDR3 protein is CASSFSAGGQLFF. The CDR3 DNA sequence: TGTGCCAGCAGCTTTTCGGCAGGGGGTCAACTGTTTTTT.

The sample holds a few counts of this clone. The chain recombines TRBV5-1 with TRBJ2-7, with D unclear. The CDR3 contains 14 residues. From germline, CDR1 is SGHRS and CDR2 YFSETQ. With 2 bases removed from V and 0 bases from J, the gap between germline ends came to 9 bases. The CDR3 DNA reads TGCGCCAGCAGCTTATCTGGACGCTCCTACGAGCAGTACTTC. Translating gives CASSLSGRSYEQYF.

This clone was seen once. The CDR3 DNA follows: TGTGCCAGTACGTTCCTTAGGGGTAGCTCTGGGGCCAACGTCCTGACTTTC. Residues: CASTFLRGSSGANVLTF. The rearrangement uses TRBV19 and TRBJ2-6; TRBD1 is a possible D gene (5 bases). The CDR3 is 17 amino acids. V was shortened by 7 bases and J by 0 bases, with 16 bases between the two germline ends. The germline CDR1 and CDR2 sequences are LNHDA and SQIVND (reference sequence). The full variable domain, its missing parts supplied by reference TRBV19 and TRBJ2-6, is DGGITQSPKYLFRKEGQNVTLSCEQNLNHDAMYWYRQDPGQGLRLIYYSQIVNDFQKGDIAEGYSVSREKKESFPLTVTSAQKNPTAFYLCASTFLRGSSGANVLTFGAGSRLTVL.

The J gene is TRBJ2-1, the V gene TRBV5-1, with TRBD2 matching 10 bases. This CDR3 is built from 15 residues. Germline V gene data show CDR1 as SGHRS and CDR2 as YFSETQ. The junction had 4 bases not matched to a gene; V was cut back by 3 bases and J by 4 bases. Written as DNA, the CDR3 is TGCGCCAGCAGCTCTGGACTAGCGGCATACAATGAGCAGTTCTTC. Protein: CASSSGLAAYNEQFF.

The chain carries TRBV27 and TRBJ2-3; D gene unclear. V dropped 5 bases and J dropped 2 bases, with 11 bases sitting between them. The CDR3 contains 14 residues. The germline V gene encodes CDR1 MNHEY and CDR2 SMNVEV (reference sequence). CDR3: CASSQTGHTDTQYF. CDR3 nucleotides: TGTGCCAGCAGTCAGACTGGCCACACAGATACGCAGTATTTT.

The chain links TRBV11-1 to TRBJ1-1; D call uncertain. From germline, CDR1 is SGHAT and CDR2 FQDESV (reference sequence). Between the trimmed V and J ends, which lost 1 base and 1 base, there was a span of 10 bases. This CDR3 has 15 residues. CDR3 protein: CASSLVGRRNTEAFF. The CDR3 DNA reads TGTGCCAGCAGCTTAGTCGGACGGAGGAACACTGAAGCTTTCTTT.

The CDR3 nucleotides are TGTGCCAGCAGCTTGGATCCTTCACGGGGATATGGCTACACCTTC. Its translation is CASSLDPSRGYGYTF. The V gene is TRBV5-4, the J gene TRBJ1-2; D unclear. V lost 0 bases and J 5 bases, leaving 14 bases between the germline ends. The length of the CDR3 is 15 residues. From germline, CDR1 is SGHNT and CDR2 YYREEE (reference sequence).

This clone was picked up a small number of times. The chain uses TRBV6-5 and TRBJ2-7, with D unresolved. The V gene lost 4 bases and the J gene lost 5 bases, with 12 bases spanning the gap. The length of the CDR3 is 13 residues. The germline V gene has CDR1 MNHEY and CDR2 SVGAGI. CDR3 protein: CASSSPQAHEQYF. Written as DNA, the CDR3 is TGTGCCAGCAGTTCGCCTCAGGCACACGAGCAGTACTTC.

The chain carries TRBV21-1 and TRBJ2-6. TRBV21-1 is an annotated pseudogene. CDR3 size: 17 residues. In DNA form, the CDR3 reads TGTGCCAGCAGCAAAGATCGCCGCCGCTCTGGGGCCAACGTCCTGACTTTC. It is translated as CASSKDRRRSGANVLTF.

The chain joins TRBV10-3 to TRBJ2-3; 11 bases are a match to TRBD2. The trim removed 6 bases at V and 8 bases at J, leaving 10 bases unmatched. The CDR3 extends over 15 amino acids. CDR1 and CDR2 from the germline V gene are ENHRY and SYGVKD. Here the CDR3 DNA reads TGTGCCATCAGCCCACTAGCGGGAGCCTCCCTTACGCAGTATTTT. Its protein product is CAISPLAGASLTQYF.

The J gene is TRBJ1-5, the V gene TRBV7-7; D gene ambiguous. This CDR3 is built from 13 residues. V lost 0 bases to trimming and J lost 5 bases, with 5 bases between them. Per the germline V gene, CDR1 is SSHAT and CDR2 is FNYEAQ (reference sequence). CDR3: CASSLAWDQPQHF. The CDR3 DNA is TGTGCCAGCAGCTTAGCGTGGGATCAGCCCCAGCATTTT.

In its sample, this clone was seen once. The J gene is TRBJ2-3, the V gene TRBV27; TRBD2 is a possible D gene (5 bases). This CDR3 has 16 residues. The germline V and J ends were trimmed by 5 bases and 1 base, with 16 bases remaining between them. CDR1 and CDR2 from the germline V gene are MNHEY and SMNVEV (reference sequence). The DNA of the CDR3 is TGTGCCAGCAGTGCTTTCTTGGAGGCGGGCACAGATACGCAGTATTTT. Amino acids: CASSAFLEAGTDTQYF.